The 27 T cell receptor beta chains below were found in one sample sequenced in a study of cytomegalovirus exposure and HLA in healthy donors. A multiplex PCR was run with 60 Vbeta primers and 13 Jbeta primers. Data came from immunoSEQ multiplex PCR; TCRdb stores just in-frame clones and leaves some out. This table has over 100,000 clones, roughly 74% appearing once. The sample taken for sequencing was PBMCs. The receptors derive from a young woman in good health and CMV-seronegative.

This chain links TRBV7-8 with TRBJ2-7; D is undetermined. Deletions cut 2 bases from V and 7 bases from J, with 6 bases between. Germline V CDR1 and CDR2: SGHVS, FQNEAQ. The CDR3 is 11 residues long. The CDR3 nucleotides are TGTGCCAGCAGCTTAATAGAGGAGCAGTACTTC. It specifies CASSLIEEQYF. Together with reference TRBV7-8 and TRBJ2-7, the CDR3 gives the full variable domain: GAGVSQSPRYKVAKRGQDVALRCDPISGHVSLFWYQQALGQGPEFLTYFQNEAQLDKSGLPSDRFFAERPEGSVSTLKIQRTQQEDSAVYLCASSLIEEQYFGPGTRLTVT.

Written as DNA, the CDR3 is TGTGCCAGCAGCCCCGTCGTGCAGGGGTTTTTTAGCAATCAGCCCCAGCATTTT. Translated: CASSPVVQGFFSNQPQHF. The rearrangement uses TRBV2 and TRBJ1-5; D is perhaps TRBD1 (6 bases). This CDR3 comprises 18 residues. CDR1 and CDR2 (germline): SNHLY, FYNNEI. The V and J ends lost 6 bases and 0 bases respectively, with 21 bases between them.

This chain links TRBV2 with TRBJ2-6, with TRBD1 identical over 7 bases. CDR1 is SNHLY and CDR2 is FYNNEI in the germline V gene. J was trimmed by 2 bases and V by 6 bases; bases with no gene match: 4. This CDR3 spans 15 amino acids. The CDR3 here is CASSTGVPGANVLTF. CDR3 nucleotide sequence: TGTGCCAGCAGCACAGGGGTCCCTGGGGCCAACGTCCTGACTTTC.

This sequence joins TRBV18 and TRBJ1-1; unclear D gene. CDR3 size: 14 residues. Trimming removed 6 bases at V and 0 bases at J, with 11 bases between. CDR1 is KGHSH, CDR2 LQKENI, per germline. The chain's CDR3 is CASSAGNLNTEAFF. The CDR3, as DNA: TGTGCCAGCTCCGCCGGGAATTTGAACACTGAAGCTTTCTTT.

This clone is a singleton in its sample. The chain carries TRBV9 and TRBJ1-4; 9 bases are shared with TRBD1. The germline V gene has CDR1 SGDLS and CDR2 YYNGEE. Unmatched junction bases numbered 5, after V lost 3 bases and J lost 8 bases. This CDR3 has 14 residues. The CDR3 protein is CASSGRDRDEKLFF. The CDR3 DNA is TGTGCCAGCAGCGGCCGGGACAGGGACGAAAAACTGTTTTTT.

The CDR3 DNA sequence: TGTGCCAGCAGCTTAGTGCTAGGCGGTGGGACCCAGTACTTC. It specifies CASSLVLGGGTQYF. The chain is built from TRBV7-2 and TRBJ2-5; D unresolved. V lost 1 base to trimming and J lost 7 bases, with 13 bases between them. This CDR3 spans 14 amino acids. Germline V gene lookup returns CDR1 SGHTA and CDR2 FQGNSA.

This sequence joins TRBV27 and TRBJ1-1, with D unresolved. Germline V gene sequence: CDR1 MNHEY, CDR2 SMNVEV (reference sequence). Trimming stripped 4 bases from V and 1 base from J, with 16 bases between. The CDR3 is 16 residues long. The CDR3 region is CASSSGVSPTNTEAFF. CDR3 coding DNA: TGTGCCAGCAGTTCCGGGGTCAGTCCAACGAACACTGAAGCTTTCTTT.

The chain couples TRBV27 to TRBJ1-2, with 9 bases lining up with TRBD1. The CDR3 is 15 residues long. The V gene end was trimmed by 4 bases and the J gene end by 2 bases; junction bases not matched to a gene: 5. Germline CDR1 MNHEY, CDR2 SMNVEV (reference sequence). CDR3 nucleotides: TGTGCCAGCAGTTCCAGGACAGGGGACAACTATGGCTACACCTTC. It yields the protein CASSSRTGDNYGYTF.

This clone was counted between two and nine times. The V call is TRBV6-4, the J call TRBJ2-3, with D tentatively TRBD1 (5 bases). The CDR3 is 16 amino acids. The germline gives CDR1 MRHNA, CDR2 SNTAGT. The V end lost 0 bases, the J end lost 2 bases, and 12 bases lay between the germline ends. CDR3 DNA: TGTGCCAGCAGTGACTCGCCAGGGTCAGTCACAGATACGCAGTATTTT. Encoded protein: CASSDSPGSVTDTQYF.

The rearrangement uses TRBV19 and TRBJ1-2; the D is unclear. Trimming cost V 8 bases and J 4 bases, with 23 bases left between them. CDR3 length equals 16 residues. The germline gives CDR1 LNHDA, CDR2 SQIVND (reference sequence). The CDR3 spells CASRDALPGFSYGYTF. The CDR3 DNA reads TGTGCCAGTCGTGATGCGCTACCGGGGTTTTCCTATGGCTACACCTTC.

Worth noting for this clone: A junction end diverges from the germline sequence, so it may reflect a read error. V usage is TRBV15 and J usage is TRBJ1-2, with no clear D. The germline CDR1 and CDR2 sequences are LNHNV and YYDKDF (reference sequence). The length of the CDR3 is 14 residues. Written as DNA, the CDR3 is TGTGCCACCAGCAGGGATACGAACCAGCTGGGCTATACCTTC. It translates to CATSRDTNQLGYTF.

This chain links TRBV12-5 with TRBJ2-4; a weak D match, TRBD1 (7 bases). The CDR3 runs to 15 residues. Per the germline V gene, CDR1 is LGHNT and CDR2 is FRNRAP. Trimming cost V 7 bases and J 1 base, with 14 bases left between them. The CDR3 here is CASAPGGPAKNIQYF. Here the CDR3 DNA reads TGTGCTAGTGCCCCAGGGGGGCCGGCCAAAAACATTCAGTACTTC.

This chain links TRBV7-9 with TRBJ1-5; 8 nucleotides match TRBD1. The J segment lost 7 bases and the V segment lost 5 bases, leaving 10 bases of the junction unmatched. The germline gives CDR1 SEHNR, CDR2 FQNEAQ (reference sequence). The CDR3 runs to 15 residues. CDR3 amino acids: CASSASGTGLQPQHF. Written as DNA, the CDR3 is TGTGCCAGCAGCGCGTCCGGGACAGGCTTGCAGCCCCAGCATTTT.

The gene calls are TRBV30 and TRBJ1-3; D not certain. V shed 1 base and J shed 0 bases, with 7 bases lying between them. Germline CDR1 and CDR2: GTSNPN and SVGIG (reference sequence). The CDR3 length is 14 residues. In DNA, the CDR3 is TGTGCCTGGAGTGGTACAGCCTCTGGAAACACCATATATTTT. Amino acid sequence: CAWSGTASGNTIYF.

CDR3 protein: CASSFSLAGGSDEQFF. The CDR3 nucleotides are TGTGCCAGCAGCTTTTCCCTAGCGGGAGGTAGTGATGAGCAGTTCTTC. V is TRBV7-9 and J is TRBJ2-1; 11 positions match TRBD2. Germline lookup yields CDR1 SEHNR and CDR2 FQNEAQ (reference sequence). Germline trimming cut 3 bases from V and 8 bases from J; bases unmatched to any gene: 9. This CDR3 region has 16 residues.

This chain joins TRBV30 and TRBJ1-2; D is uncertain. Trimming cost V 4 bases and J 2 bases, with 11 bases left between them. CDR1 and CDR2 (germline): GTSNPN, SVGIG (reference sequence). This CDR3 spans 13 amino acids. This chain's CDR3 is CAWKRRSNYGYTF. The CDR3 DNA sequence: TGTGCCTGGAAAAGGCGGAGCAACTATGGCTACACCTTC.

This clone has more than one count but fewer than ten. This chain joins TRBV6-1 and TRBJ1-1; D ambiguous. This CDR3 has 13 amino acids. The V and J ends lost 8 bases and 1 base respectively, with 11 bases between them. The germline gives CDR1 MNHNS, CDR2 SASEGT. The CDR3 here is CASRGQKNTEAFF. The CDR3, as DNA: TGTGCCAGCCGGGGTCAGAAGAACACTGAAGCTTTCTTT.

The V and J genes are TRBV4-3 and TRBJ1-1; TRBD1 agrees at 9 bases. The CDR3 totals 15 residues. With V trimmed by 4 bases and J by 8 bases, 11 bases remained unmatched. Germline-derived CDR1 and CDR2 are LGHNA and YSLEER. This CDR3 is CASSRQQGARVEAFF. The CDR3 nucleotides are TGCGCCAGCAGCCGCCAACAGGGGGCTCGCGTGGAAGCTTTCTTT.

This rearrangement joins TRBV27 to TRBJ1-1; 7 bases agree with TRBD1. Germline V lookup: CDR1 MNHEY, CDR2 SMNVEV (reference sequence). The CDR3 is made up of 17 amino acids. The junction had 11 bases not matched to a gene; V was cut back by 3 bases and J by 1 base. The CDR3 sequence is CASSFLSSGTANTEAFF. As DNA, the CDR3 is TGTGCCAGCAGTTTTTTGTCCTCCGGGACAGCGAACACTGAAGCTTTCTTT.

This clone was observed once. This rearrangement joins TRBV9 to TRBJ1-2; D is possibly TRBD1 (5 bases). The CDR3 is 15 amino acids. Deletions cut 3 bases from V and 4 bases from J, with 16 bases between. Germline CDR1 is SGDLS and CDR2 is YYNGEE. The chain's CDR3 is CASSASGVTPYGYTF. CDR3 coding DNA: TGTGCCAGCAGCGCCTCGGGGGTGACCCCCTATGGCTACACCTTC.

The V call is TRBV6-6, the J call TRBJ1-1, with D maybe TRBD1 (6 bases). This CDR3 has 15 amino acids. V was cut by 4 bases and J by 1 base, with 13 bases left in between. Germline CDR1 MNHNY, CDR2 SVGAGI (reference sequence). This CDR3 is CASSSVGQTNTEAFF. CDR3 nucleotide sequence: TGTGCCAGCAGTTCAGTCGGACAGACGAACACTGAAGCTTTCTTT.

The chain combines TRBV7-3 with TRBJ1-2; 9 bases match TRBD1. Germline V gene data show CDR1 as SGHTA and CDR2 as FQGTGA. The V gene end was trimmed by 0 bases and the J gene end by 8 bases; junction bases not matched to a gene: 10. The CDR3 sequence is 16 residues long. The CDR3 sequence: CASSLTPRDRVTGYTF. CDR3 sequence (DNA): TGTGCCAGCAGCTTAACCCCTAGGGACAGGGTGACCGGCTACACCTTC. The whole variable domain, filled in from reference TRBV7-3 and TRBJ1-2, reads GAGVSQTPSNKVTEKGKYVELRCDPISGHTALYWYRQSLGQGPEFLIYFQGTGAADDSGLPNDRFFAVRPEGSVSTLKIQRTERGDSAVYLCASSLTPRDRVTGYTFGSGTRLTVV.

This clone turned up a few times. V gene TRBV6-5 combines with J gene TRBJ2-7; D uncertain. This CDR3 spans 14 amino acids. Trimming stripped 7 bases from V and 2 bases from J, with 15 bases between. Germline CDR1 is MNHEY and CDR2 is SVGAGI. CDR3 residues: CASKETYRAYEQYF. CDR3 DNA sequence: TGTGCCAGCAAAGAAACGTATAGAGCCTACGAGCAGTACTTC.

This clone was recorded only once. The V gene is TRBV5-1, the J gene TRBJ2-5; 8 bases map to TRBD2. With V trimmed by 0 bases and J by 5 bases, 6 bases remained unmatched. This CDR3 is 15 amino acids long. Looked up from germline, CDR1 is SGHRS and CDR2 is YFSETQ. CDR3 DNA: TGCGCCAGCAGCTTGGTGGCGGGAGGCGGGGAGACCCAGTACTTC. It encodes CASSLVAGGGETQYF.

The rearrangement joins TRBV5-1 to TRBJ1-1; possibly TRBD1 for D (5 bases). The CDR3 has 17 amino acids. The germline V and J ends were trimmed by 5 bases and 2 bases, with 22 bases remaining between them. From germline, CDR1 is SGHRS and CDR2 YFSETQ. In DNA form, the CDR3 reads TGCGCCAGCAGAGTATCGGACACTGTGTTCCCAAACACTGAAGCTTTCTTT. Its protein product is CASRVSDTVFPNTEAFF.

The gene calls are TRBV4-2 and TRBJ1-3, with 7 bases aligning to TRBD1. This CDR3 contains 14 residues. The V and J ends lost 6 bases and 7 bases, in that order; junction bases with no gene match: 9. Germline lookup yields CDR1 LGHNA and CDR2 YNFKEQ. DNA for the CDR3: TGTGCCAGCAGTATGCCAGGGGGTTCCAACACCATATATTTT. Protein: CASSMPGGSNTIYF.

The chain carries TRBV7-9 and TRBJ1-1; D unclear. The CDR3 has 13 residues. Germline CDR1 is SEHNR and CDR2 is FQNEAQ (reference sequence). V lost 7 bases, J lost 3 bases, and 12 bases lay in between. For the CDR3, the DNA is TGTGCCAGCAACAACGGCGGGCACACTGAAGCTTTCTTT. Amino acid sequence: CASNNGGHTEAFF.